This TCR beta chain was retrieved from a study of cytotoxic CD8 clonotypes in ibrutinib-treated CLL. Overall study findings and caveats: Baseline values of clonality outstripped age-matched healthy donors and followed circulating CD8+ T-cell counts.

The protocol was immunoSEQ multiplex PCR, while the TCRdb copy is restricted to in-frame clones and leaves out a portion. The sample has almost 250,000 clones, 60% to 75% seen once. For this clone: The antigen is unknown.

With 0 bases clipped from V and 3 bases from J, the junction kept 5 bases outside the gene matches. Germline V gene data show CDR1 as MNHEY and CDR2 as SVGAGI. This CDR3 region has 15 residues. The chain uses TRBV6-5 and TRBJ2-7; TRBD1 matches 7 bases. The sequencing used PBMCs, collected after 24 months of ibrutinib treatment. The TCR comes from a human donor with chronic lymphocytic leukemia. The CDR3: CASSYSGAGGYEQYF. CDR3 nucleotides: TGTGCCAGCAGTTACTCAGGGGCAGGGGGCTACGAGCAGTACTTC.